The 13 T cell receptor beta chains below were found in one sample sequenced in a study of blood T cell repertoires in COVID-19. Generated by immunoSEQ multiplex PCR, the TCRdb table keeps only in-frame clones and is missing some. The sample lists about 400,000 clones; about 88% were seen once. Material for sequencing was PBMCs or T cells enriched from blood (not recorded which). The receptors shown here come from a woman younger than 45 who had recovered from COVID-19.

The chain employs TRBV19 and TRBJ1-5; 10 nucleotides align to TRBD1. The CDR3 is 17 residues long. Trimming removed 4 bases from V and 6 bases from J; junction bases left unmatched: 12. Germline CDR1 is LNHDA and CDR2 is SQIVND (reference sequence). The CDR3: CASSTTTWTGGAQPQHF. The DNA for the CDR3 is TGTGCCAGTAGTACCACGACTTGGACAGGGGGAGCTCAGCCCCAGCATTTT.

CDR3 loop: CAKRTGKTGNTIYF. Written as DNA, the CDR3 is TGTGCCAAACGAACAGGGAAAACTGGAAACACCATATATTTT. The chain employs TRBV5-4 and TRBJ1-3; the D gene is possibly TRBD1 (6 bases). Between the trimmed V and J ends, which lost 9 bases and 2 bases, there was a span of 15 bases. CDR1 and CDR2 (germline): SGHNT, YYREEE (reference sequence). This CDR3 contains 14 residues.

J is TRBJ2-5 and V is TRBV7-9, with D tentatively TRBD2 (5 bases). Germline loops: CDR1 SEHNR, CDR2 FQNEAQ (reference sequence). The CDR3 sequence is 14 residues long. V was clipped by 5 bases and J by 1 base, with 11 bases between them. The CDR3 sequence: CASSHREFQETQYF. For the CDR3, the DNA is TGTGCCAGCAGCCATCGGGAATTCCAAGAGACCCAGTACTTC.

CDR3 sequence reads: CSVVQGTLSGNTIYF. The DNA for the CDR3 is TGCAGCGTTGTACAGGGCACGCTCTCTGGAAACACCATATATTTT. This sequence joins TRBV29-1 and TRBJ1-3; D possibly corresponds to TRBD1 (6 bases). Germline-derived CDR1 and CDR2 are SQVTM and ANQGSEA. The CDR3 runs 15 residues. Trimming removed 4 bases from V and 0 bases from J, with 13 bases in between.

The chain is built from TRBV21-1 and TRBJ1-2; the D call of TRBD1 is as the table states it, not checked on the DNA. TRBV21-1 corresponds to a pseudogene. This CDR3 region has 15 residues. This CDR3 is CASSEDRRDSYGYTF. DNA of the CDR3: TGTGCCAGCAGCGAGGACCGCCGGGACAGCTATGGCTACACCTTC.

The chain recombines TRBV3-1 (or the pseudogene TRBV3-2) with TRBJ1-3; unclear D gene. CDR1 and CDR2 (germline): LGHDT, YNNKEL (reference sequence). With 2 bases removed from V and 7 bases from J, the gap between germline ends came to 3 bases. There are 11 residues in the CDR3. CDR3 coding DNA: TGTGCCAGCAGCCAACCGAACACCATATATTTT. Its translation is CASSQPNTIYF.

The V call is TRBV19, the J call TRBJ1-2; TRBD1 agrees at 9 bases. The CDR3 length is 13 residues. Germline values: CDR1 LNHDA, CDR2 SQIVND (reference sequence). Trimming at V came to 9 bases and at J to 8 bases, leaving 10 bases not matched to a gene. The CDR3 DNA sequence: TGTGCCAGCTACCCACAGGGGGCGGGAGGCTACACCTTC. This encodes CASYPQGAGGYTF.

The CDR3 reads CASSQVPGTSNTGELFF. For the CDR3, the DNA is TGCGCCAGCAGCCAAGTTCCCGGGACTAGCAACACCGGGGAGCTGTTTTTT. The rearrangement links TRBV4-1 to TRBJ2-2; 9 nucleotides line up with TRBD2. The CDR3 runs 17 residues. Germline CDR1 MGHRA, CDR2 YSYEKL. The J segment lost 2 bases and the V segment lost 1 base, leaving 5 bases of the junction unmatched.

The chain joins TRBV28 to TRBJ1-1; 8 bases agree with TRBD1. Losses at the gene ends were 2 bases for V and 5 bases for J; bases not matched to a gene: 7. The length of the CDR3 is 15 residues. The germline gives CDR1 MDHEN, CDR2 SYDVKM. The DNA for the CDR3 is TGTGCCAGCAGTTTAGGTCAGGGGGCGTGGACTGAAGCTTTCTTT. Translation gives CASSLGQGAWTEAFF. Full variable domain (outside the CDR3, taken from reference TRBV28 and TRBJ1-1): DVKVTQSSRYLVKRTGEKVFLECVQDMDHENMFWYRQDPGLGLRLIYFSYDVKMKEKGDIPEGYSVSREKKERFSLILESASTNQTSMYLCASSLGQGAWTEAFFGQGTRLTVV.

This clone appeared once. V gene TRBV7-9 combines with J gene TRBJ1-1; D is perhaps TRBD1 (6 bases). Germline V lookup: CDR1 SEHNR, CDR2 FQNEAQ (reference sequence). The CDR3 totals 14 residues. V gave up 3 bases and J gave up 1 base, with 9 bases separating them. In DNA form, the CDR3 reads TGTGCCAGCAGCTTTGGACAGAGGAACACTGAAGCTTTCTTT. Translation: CASSFGQRNTEAFF. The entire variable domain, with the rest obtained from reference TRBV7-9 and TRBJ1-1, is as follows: DTGVSQNPRHKITKRGQNVTFRCDPISEHNRLYWYRQTLGQGPEFLTYFQNEAQLEKSRLLSDRFSAERPKGSFSTLEIQRTEQGDSAMYLCASSFGQRNTEAFFGQGTRLTVV.

The DNA of the CDR3 is TGTGCCAGCAGTTACTCCCGGGACAGGGAGTTTAATGAAAAACTGTTTTTT. This encodes CASSYSRDREFNEKLFF. The chain has TRBV6-2 or TRBV6-3 and TRBJ1-4; TRBD1 agrees at 9 bases. The CDR3 length is 17 residues. Germline-derived CDR1 and CDR2 are MNHEY and SVGEGT. Germline trimming cut 0 bases from V and 4 bases from J; bases unmatched to any gene: 6.

CDR3 protein: CASSPGGSNSGNTIYF. CDR3 sequence (DNA): TGCGCCAGCAGCCCGGGGGGGTCAAACTCTGGAAACACCATATATTTT. This sequence joins TRBV5-1 and TRBJ1-3, with D perhaps TRBD1 (5 bases). This CDR3 is built from 16 residues. V lost 4 bases and J 0 bases, leaving 14 bases between the germline ends. The V gene's germline CDR1 is SGHRS and CDR2 YFSETQ.

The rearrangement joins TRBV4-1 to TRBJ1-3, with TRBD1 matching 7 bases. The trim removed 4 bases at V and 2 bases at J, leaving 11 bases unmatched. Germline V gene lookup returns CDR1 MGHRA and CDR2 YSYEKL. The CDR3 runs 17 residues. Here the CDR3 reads CASSRDRTTGTGNTIYF. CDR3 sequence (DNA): TGCGCCAGCAGCCGAGATCGAACGACAGGGACTGGAAACACCATATATTTT.